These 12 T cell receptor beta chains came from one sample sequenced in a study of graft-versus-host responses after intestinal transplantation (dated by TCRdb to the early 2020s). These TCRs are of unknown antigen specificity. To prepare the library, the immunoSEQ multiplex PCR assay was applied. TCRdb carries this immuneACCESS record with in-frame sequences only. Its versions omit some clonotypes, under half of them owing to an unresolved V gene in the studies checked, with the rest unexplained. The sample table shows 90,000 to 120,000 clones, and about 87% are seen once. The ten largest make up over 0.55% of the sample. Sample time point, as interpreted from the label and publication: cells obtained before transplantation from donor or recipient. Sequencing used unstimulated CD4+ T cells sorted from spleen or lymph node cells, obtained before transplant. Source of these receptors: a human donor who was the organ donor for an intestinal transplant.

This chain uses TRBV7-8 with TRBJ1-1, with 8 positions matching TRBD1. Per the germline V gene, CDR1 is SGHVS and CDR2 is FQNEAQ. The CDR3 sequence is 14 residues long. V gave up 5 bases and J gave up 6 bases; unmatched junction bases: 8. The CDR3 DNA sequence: TGTGCCAGCAGCCCACAGGGGGGGGGCTCTGAAGCTTTCTTT. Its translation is CASSPQGGGSEAFF.

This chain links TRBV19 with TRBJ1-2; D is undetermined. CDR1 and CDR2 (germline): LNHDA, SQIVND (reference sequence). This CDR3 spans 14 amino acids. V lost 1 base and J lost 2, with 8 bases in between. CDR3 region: CASSIVRGNYGYTF. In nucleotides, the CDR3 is TGTGCCAGTAGTATAGTCCGGGGAAACTATGGCTACACCTTC. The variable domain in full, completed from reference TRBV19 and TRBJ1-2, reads DGGITQSPKYLFRKEGQNVTLSCEQNLNHDAMYWYRQDPGQGLRLIYYSQIVNDFQKGDIAEGYSVSREKKESFPLTVTSAQKNPTAFYLCASSIVRGNYGYTFGSGTRLTVV.

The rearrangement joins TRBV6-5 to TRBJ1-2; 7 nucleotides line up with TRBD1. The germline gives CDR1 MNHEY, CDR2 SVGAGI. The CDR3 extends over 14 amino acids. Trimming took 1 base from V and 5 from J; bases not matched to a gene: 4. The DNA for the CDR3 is TGTGCCAGCAGTTACTTCCCAGGGGGGTATGGCTACACCTTC. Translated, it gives CASSYFPGGYGYTF.

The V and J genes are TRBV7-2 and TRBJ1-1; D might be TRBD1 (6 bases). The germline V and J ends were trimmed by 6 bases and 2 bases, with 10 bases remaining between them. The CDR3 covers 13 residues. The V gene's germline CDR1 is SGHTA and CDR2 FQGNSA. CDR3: CASRRQANTEAFF. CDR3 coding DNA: TGTGCCAGCAGAAGACAGGCTAACACTGAAGCTTTCTTT.

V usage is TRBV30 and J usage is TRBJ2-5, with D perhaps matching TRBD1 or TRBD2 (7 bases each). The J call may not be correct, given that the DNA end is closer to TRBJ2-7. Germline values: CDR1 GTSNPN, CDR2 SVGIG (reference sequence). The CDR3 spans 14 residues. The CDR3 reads CAWAGGVALYEQYF. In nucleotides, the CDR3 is TGTGCCTGGGCAGGGGGGGTTGCCCTCTACGAGCAGTACTTC.

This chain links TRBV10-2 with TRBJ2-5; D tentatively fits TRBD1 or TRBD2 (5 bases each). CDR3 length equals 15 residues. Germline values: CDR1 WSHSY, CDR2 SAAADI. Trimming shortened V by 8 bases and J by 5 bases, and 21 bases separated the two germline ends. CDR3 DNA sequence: TGCGCCAGCGCGGGTGGGGGAATGACCTCGGAGACCCAGTACTTC. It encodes CASAGGGMTSETQYF.

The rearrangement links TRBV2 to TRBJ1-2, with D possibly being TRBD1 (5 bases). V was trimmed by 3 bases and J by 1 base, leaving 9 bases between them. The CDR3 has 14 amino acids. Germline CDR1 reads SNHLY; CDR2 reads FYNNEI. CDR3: CASSDQGFNYGYTF. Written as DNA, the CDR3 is TGTGCCAGCAGTGATCAGGGATTTAACTATGGCTACACCTTC.

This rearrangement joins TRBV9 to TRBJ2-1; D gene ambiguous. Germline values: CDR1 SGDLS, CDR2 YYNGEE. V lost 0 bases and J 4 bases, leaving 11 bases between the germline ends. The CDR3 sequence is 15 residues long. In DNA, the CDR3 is TGTGCCAGCAGCGTAGAGGTGTCCAGGTACAATGAGCAGTTCTTC. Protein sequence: CASSVEVSRYNEQFF.

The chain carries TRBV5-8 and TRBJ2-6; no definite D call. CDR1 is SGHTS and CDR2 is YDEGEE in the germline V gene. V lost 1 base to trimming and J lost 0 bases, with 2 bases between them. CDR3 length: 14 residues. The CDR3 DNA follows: TGTGCCAGCAGCTTGTACTCTGGGGCCAACGTCCTGACTTTC. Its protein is CASSLYSGANVLTF.

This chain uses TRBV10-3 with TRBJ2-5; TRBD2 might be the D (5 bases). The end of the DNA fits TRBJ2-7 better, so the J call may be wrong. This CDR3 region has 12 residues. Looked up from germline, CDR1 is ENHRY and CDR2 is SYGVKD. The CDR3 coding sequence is TGTGCCACCCACGGGGAGACCTACGAGCAGTACTTC. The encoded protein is CATHGETYEQYF.

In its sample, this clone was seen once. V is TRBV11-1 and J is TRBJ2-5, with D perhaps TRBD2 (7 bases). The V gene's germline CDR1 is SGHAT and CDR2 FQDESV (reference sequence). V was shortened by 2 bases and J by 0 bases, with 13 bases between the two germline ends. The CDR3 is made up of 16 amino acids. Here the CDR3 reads CASSLPRGGNQETQYF. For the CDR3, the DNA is TGTGCCAGCAGCTTACCCAGGGGAGGGAACCAAGAGACCCAGTACTTC. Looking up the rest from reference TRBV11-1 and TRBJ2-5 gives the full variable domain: EAEVAQSPRYKITEKSQAVAFWCDPISGHATLYWYRQILGQGPELLVQFQDESVVDDSQLPKDRFSAERLKGVDSTLKIQPAELGDSAMYLCASSLPRGGNQETQYFGPGTRLLVL.

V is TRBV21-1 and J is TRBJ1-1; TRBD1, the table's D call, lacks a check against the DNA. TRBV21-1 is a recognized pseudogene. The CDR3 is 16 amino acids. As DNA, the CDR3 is TGTGCCAGCAGCAAAGGAAGGACAGGGAGAGGCACTGAAGCTTTCTTT. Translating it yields CASSKGRTGRGTEAFF.